Below, 10 T cell receptor beta chains from the same sample are listed, as sequenced in a study of blood T cell repertoires in COVID-19. Assay used: immunoSEQ multiplex PCR; TCRdb lists only in-frame clones, some missing. The repertoire includes a few hundred thousand clones, 86% of them detected once, and 5.5% to 6.5% sits in the top ten. Material for sequencing was peripheral blood. The receptors stem from a man in his sixties with acute or convalescent COVID-19.

This clone was picked up one time. The chain couples TRBV19 to TRBJ2-2, with a weak D call TRBD2 (5 bases). The ends were cut back, 3 bases at V and 5 bases at J, with 16 bases in the middle. This CDR3 has 16 residues. Germline assignment: CDR1 LNHDA and CDR2 SQIVND (reference sequence). This CDR3 reads CASSIPRGSGTGELFF. CDR3 DNA: TGTGCCAGTAGTATCCCCCGCGGGTCGGGGACCGGGGAGCTGTTTTTT.

The chain carries TRBV6-5 and TRBJ2-1; 11 bases align to TRBD2. The length of the CDR3 is 14 residues. The germline CDR1 and CDR2 sequences are MNHEY and SVGAGI. Losses at the gene ends were 7 bases for V and 7 bases for J; bases not matched to a gene: 6. This chain's CDR3 is CASTKTSGNNEQFF. The CDR3 nucleotides are TGTGCCAGCACCAAGACTAGCGGGAATAATGAGCAGTTCTTC.

The chain combines TRBV7-2 with TRBJ2-2, with 15 bases lining up with TRBD2. Germline V gene lookup returns CDR1 SGHTA and CDR2 FQGNSA. The CDR3 is 17 amino acids. J gave up 5 bases and V 5 bases, and 6 bases lay outside the gene matches. The CDR3 region is CASSRTSGRAATGELFF. CDR3 in DNA: TGTGCCAGCAGCCGGACTAGCGGGAGGGCCGCGACCGGGGAGCTGTTTTTT.

This clone is labeled medium-sized (0.01 to 0.1%). This chain joins TRBV7-3 and TRBJ1-1; tentatively, D is TRBD1 (5 bases). Trimming left V 2 bases short and J 1 base short, with 5 bases between. There are 13 residues in the CDR3. Germline V CDR1 and CDR2: SGHTA, FQGTGA. The CDR3 bases are TGTGCCAGCAGCTTAGGACAGAACACTGAAGCTTTCTTT. Encoded protein: CASSLGQNTEAFF.

The chain couples TRBV5-1 to TRBJ2-7, with a weak D call TRBD2 (6 bases). The CDR3 is 15 residues long. Trimming removed 0 bases from V and 4 bases from J, with 14 bases in between. Germline values: CDR1 SGHRS, CDR2 YFSETQ. CDR3 in DNA: TGCGCCAGCAGCTTGGTCGGCACTAGCACTTACGAGCAGTACTTC. It codes for CASSLVGTSTYEQYF.

J is TRBJ2-1 and V is TRBV7-2; D is unclear. The V gene's germline CDR1 is SGHTA and CDR2 FQGNSA. V shed 3 bases and J shed 4 bases, with 7 bases lying between them. This CDR3 has 13 amino acids. The CDR3 DNA is TGTGCCAGCAGCTTCCCAGATTACAATGAGCAGTTCTTC. Protein product: CASSFPDYNEQFF.

The gene calls are TRBV10-2 and TRBJ2-1; 8 bases fit TRBD2. This CDR3 contains 13 residues. The junction had 1 base not matched to a gene; V was cut back by 2 bases and J by 7 bases. From germline, CDR1 is WSHSY and CDR2 SAAADI. The DNA for the CDR3 is TGCGCCAGCAGTGAGGCGGGAGGAAATGAGCAGTTCTTC. It is translated as CASSEAGGNEQFF.

The chain employs TRBV19 and TRBJ2-7, with 11 bases fitting TRBD2. Germline assignment: CDR1 LNHDA and CDR2 SQIVND (reference sequence). The CDR3 spans 13 residues. With V trimmed by 7 bases and J by 5 bases, 4 bases remained unmatched. The CDR3 DNA is TGTGCCAGTAAAGCTAGCGGGAGGAACGAGCAGTACTTC. Residues: CASKASGRNEQYF.

The chain recombines TRBV3-1 (or the pseudogene TRBV3-2) with TRBJ2-5, with 7 nucleotides matching TRBD1. From germline, CDR1 is LGHDT and CDR2 YNNKEL (reference sequence). V gave up 4 bases and J gave up 1 base; unmatched junction bases: 9. The CDR3 spans 16 residues. The CDR3 DNA sequence: TGTGCCAGCAGCCGCAGGACAGGCGCGGCCCAAGAGACCCAGTACTTC. Amino acids: CASSRRTGAAQETQYF.

The chain is built from TRBV19 and TRBJ2-7, with 7 positions matching TRBD2. Per the germline V gene, CDR1 is LNHDA and CDR2 is SQIVND (reference sequence). The CDR3 runs to 14 residues. Unmatched junction bases numbered 12, after V lost 9 bases and J lost 4 bases. CDR3 sequence: CASQLAGRGYEQYF. The CDR3 DNA is TGTGCCAGCCAGTTAGCGGGTAGAGGGTACGAGCAGTACTTC. The whole variable domain, remainder taken from reference TRBV19 and TRBJ2-7, is DGGITQSPKYLFRKEGQNVTLSCEQNLNHDAMYWYRQDPGQGLRLIYYSQIVNDFQKGDIAEGYSVSREKKESFPLTVTSAQKNPTAFYLCASQLAGRGYEQYFGPGTRLTVT.